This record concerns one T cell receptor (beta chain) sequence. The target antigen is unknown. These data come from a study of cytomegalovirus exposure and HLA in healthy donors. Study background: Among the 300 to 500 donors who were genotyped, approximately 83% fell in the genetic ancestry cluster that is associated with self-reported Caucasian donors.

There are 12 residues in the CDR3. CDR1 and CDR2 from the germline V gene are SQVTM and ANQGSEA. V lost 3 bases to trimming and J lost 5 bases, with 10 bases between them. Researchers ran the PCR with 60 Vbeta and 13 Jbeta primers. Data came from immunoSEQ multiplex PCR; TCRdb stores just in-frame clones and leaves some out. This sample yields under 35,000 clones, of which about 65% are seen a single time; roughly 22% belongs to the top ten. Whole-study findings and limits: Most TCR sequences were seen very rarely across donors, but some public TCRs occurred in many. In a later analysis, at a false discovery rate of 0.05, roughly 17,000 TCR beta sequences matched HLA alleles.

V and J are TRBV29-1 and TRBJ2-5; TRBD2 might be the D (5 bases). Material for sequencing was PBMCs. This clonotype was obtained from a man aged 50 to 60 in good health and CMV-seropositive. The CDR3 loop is CSVDLASETQYF. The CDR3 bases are TGCAGCGTTGACTTAGCGTCGGAGACCCAGTACTTC.